What follows describes a single T cell receptor beta chain. What it binds is not known. This specimen belongs to a study of cytomegalovirus exposure and HLA in healthy donors. Broader study findings: Most sequenced TCRs were rare (though some public TCRs occurred in many donors). According to an earlier analysis, most TCR beta V segments yielded productive rearrangements about 87% or about 30% of the time. As was reported, the classifier diagnosed cytomegalovirus status with high specificity and sensitivity.

The trim removed 1 base at V and 3 bases at J, leaving 6 bases unmatched. CDR1 is SGDLS, CDR2 YYNGEE, per germline. The CDR3 has 15 residues. The PCR used 60 Vbeta and 13 Jbeta primers. Sequencing used immunoSEQ multiplex PCR; TCRdb keeps in-frame clones, though not all of them. This table has around 99,000 clones, over 65% appearing once. The V call is TRBV9, the J call TRBJ2-5; 7 nucleotides match TRBD2. The receptor was derived from a man between 35 and 55 years old in good health and CMV-seronegative. What was sequenced was PBMCs. This CDR3 is CASSVNSGPKETQYF. The CDR3 DNA follows: TGTGCCAGCAGCGTAAATAGCGGGCCAAAAGAGACCCAGTACTTC.